Listed below are T cell receptor beta chains from one sample, sequenced in a study of OX40 agonist ivuxolimab in advanced cancers. Data came from immunoSEQ multiplex PCR; TCRdb stores just in-frame clones and leaves some out. The table has 60,000 to 65,000 clones, roughly nine tenths seen once. Sequencing was performed on CD4+ or CD8+ T cells sorted from blood, taken in a trial of the OX40 agonist ivuxolimab. The receptors here all came from an adult with an advanced solid tumor such as melanoma, head and neck, liver or kidney cancer. Both conserved end residues are part of each CDR3. The D gene is left open where the match is weak. For some rows the clone size is stated as once, few or many, or as a class when expanded; others skip it.

CDR3nt: TGTGCCAGCAGCACCCAACGGGCAGGGTTAGATGAGCAGTTCTTC
CDR3aa: CASSTQRAGLDEQFF
j_gene: TRBJ2-1
v_gene: TRBV9
d_gene: -
abundance: -

CDR3nt: TGTGCCAGCAGCTCTCGGGACAGGGGGCCGGAGACCCAGTACTTC
CDR3aa: CASSSRDRGPETQYF
j_gene: TRBJ2-5
v_gene: TRBV11-2
d_gene: TRBD1
abundance: -

CDR3nt: TGCGCCAGCAACGGGGCACTGAATTCACCCCTCCACTTT
CDR3aa: CASNGALNSPLHF
j_gene: TRBJ1-6
v_gene: TRBV10-1
d_gene: -
abundance: -

CDR3nt: TGTGCCATCAGTGAGTCGACGGGAGGTCCCTATTCCTACGAGCAGTACTTC
CDR3aa: CAISESTGGPYSYEQYF
j_gene: TRBJ2-7
v_gene: TRBV10-3
d_gene: TRBD2
abundance: -

CDR3nt: TGTGCCAGCAGTGGAACAGATATCTATGGCTACACCTTC
CDR3aa: CASSGTDIYGYTF
j_gene: TRBJ1-2
v_gene: TRBV2
d_gene: -
abundance: -

CDR3nt: TGTGCCGGCAGTTTGACAGGTAGCACAGATACGCAGTATTTT
CDR3aa: CAGSLTGSTDTQYF
j_gene: TRBJ2-3
v_gene: TRBV10-3
d_gene: -
abundance: once

CDR3nt: TGTGCCAGTAGTATTACCGGTGGCGGCTTGTACAATGAGCAGTTCTTC
CDR3aa: CASSITGGGLYNEQFF
j_gene: TRBJ2-1
v_gene: TRBV19
d_gene: -
abundance: -

CDR3nt: TGTGCCAGCAGCTTAGTGCGGAGGGAGCAGTTCTTC
CDR3aa: CASSLVRREQFF
j_gene: TRBJ2-1
v_gene: TRBV7-2
d_gene: -
abundance: -

CDR3nt: TGTGCCAGCAGCTTAAACGGGGGATGGGGGAATCAGCCCCAGCATTTT
CDR3aa: CASSLNGGWGNQPQHF
j_gene: TRBJ1-5
v_gene: TRBV7-2
d_gene: -
abundance: once

CDR3nt: TGTGCCAGTAGACCGGGGAACACTGAAGCTTTCTTT
CDR3aa: CASRPGNTEAFF
j_gene: TRBJ1-1
v_gene: TRBV19
d_gene: -
abundance: -

CDR3nt: TGTGCCAGCAGACCGGGACTCCAACCCAATGAGCAGTTCTTC
CDR3aa: CASRPGLQPNEQFF
j_gene: TRBJ2-1
v_gene: TRBV27
d_gene: -
abundance: -

CDR3nt: TGCGCCAGCAGCCAAGCTAGCGGGAGAACCACAGATACGCAGTATTTT
CDR3aa: CASSQASGRTTDTQYF
j_gene: TRBJ2-3
v_gene: TRBV4-1
d_gene: TRBD2
abundance: -

CDR3nt: TGCGCCAGCAGCTTGGCATATGGGCTCGAGCAGTACTTC
CDR3aa: CASSLAYGLEQYF
j_gene: TRBJ2-7
v_gene: TRBV5-1
d_gene: -
abundance: -

CDR3nt: TGTGCCTGGAGTGTCAGGGCGAGCAGCCGCTACGAGCAGTACTTC
CDR3aa: CAWSVRASSRYEQYF
j_gene: TRBJ2-7
v_gene: TRBV30
d_gene: -
abundance: -

CDR3nt: TGTGCCAGCAGCCAAGATTCGGGACAGGGGTTCTTTGAGCAGTACTTC
CDR3aa: CASSQDSGQGFFEQYF
j_gene: TRBJ2-7
v_gene: TRBV4-2
d_gene: TRBD1
abundance: -

CDR3nt: TGCGCCAGCAGCTTGGGAACCTCCACAGATACGCAGTATTTT
CDR3aa: CASSLGTSTDTQYF
j_gene: TRBJ2-3
v_gene: TRBV5-1
d_gene: -
abundance: -

CDR3nt: TGTGCCAGTAGTATTCATACCGAAGAGCAGTTCTTC
CDR3aa: CASSIHTEEQFF
j_gene: TRBJ2-1
v_gene: TRBV19
d_gene: -
abundance: -

CDR3nt: TGTGCCAGCAGCTTAAATGGTGCCGGGGAGCTGTTTTTT
CDR3aa: CASSLNGAGELFF
j_gene: TRBJ2-2
v_gene: TRBV7-6
d_gene: -
abundance: -

CDR3nt: TGTGCCAGCAGTAGAACGACAGAGGGCTACACCTTC
CDR3aa: CASSRTTEGYTF
j_gene: TRBJ1-2
v_gene: TRBV2
d_gene: -
abundance: -

CDR3nt: TGTGCCAGCAGTTGGGGGGGCGAGACCCAGTACTTC
CDR3aa: CASSWGGETQYF
j_gene: TRBJ2-5
v_gene: TRBV6-1
d_gene: -
abundance: -

CDR3nt: TGTGCCAGCAGTCGGGGCCCGGGGGGCTCCGAGCAGTACTTC
CDR3aa: CASSRGPGGSEQYF
j_gene: TRBJ2-7
v_gene: TRBV27
d_gene: -
abundance: -

CDR3nt: TGTGCCAGCAGGATCATCCGGGACAGGATACCCTACTACGAGCAGTACTTC
CDR3aa: CASRIIRDRIPYYEQYF
j_gene: TRBJ2-7
v_gene: TRBV6-9
d_gene: TRBD1
abundance: -

CDR3nt: TGTGCCAGCAGTTTTTTGAGCGACAATGAGCAGTTCTTC
CDR3aa: CASSFLSDNEQFF
j_gene: TRBJ2-1
v_gene: TRBV6-5
d_gene: -
abundance: -

CDR3nt: TGTGCCAGCAGTGACGGCCAGGGCGGGGGCAATGAGCAGTTCTTC
CDR3aa: CASSDGQGGGNEQFF
j_gene: TRBJ2-1
v_gene: TRBV6-1
d_gene: TRBD2
abundance: -

CDR3nt: TGTGCCAGCAGCTTTACTAGCGGGGTTACCGCCGTCTGGGATACGCAGTATTTT
CDR3aa: CASSFTSGVTAVWDTQYF
j_gene: TRBJ2-3
v_gene: TRBV7-8
d_gene: TRBD2
abundance: -

CDR3nt: TGTGCCAGCAGTTACGACCCGCTAGCGGGGGTTTACGAGCAGTACTTC
CDR3aa: CASSYDPLAGVYEQYF
j_gene: TRBJ2-7
v_gene: TRBV6-6
d_gene: TRBD2
abundance: -

CDR3nt: TGTGCCAGCAGTGATGACCCCGGGGAGCTGTTTTTT
CDR3aa: CASSDDPGELFF
j_gene: TRBJ2-2
v_gene: TRBV6-1
d_gene: -
abundance: -

CDR3nt: TGTGCCAGCCGCAGGGGGCTGGGGGATACGCAGTATTTT
CDR3aa: CASRRGLGDTQYF
j_gene: TRBJ2-3
v_gene: TRBV27
d_gene: TRBD1
abundance: -

CDR3nt: TGTGCCAGCAGTTTGGACTTCTCCTACGAGCAGTACTTC
CDR3aa: CASSLDFSYEQYF
j_gene: TRBJ2-7
v_gene: TRBV27
d_gene: -
abundance: -

CDR3nt: TGTGCCAGTAGTCAACTAGCGGGGGTCTACAATGAGCAGTTCTTC
CDR3aa: CASSQLAGVYNEQFF
j_gene: TRBJ2-1
v_gene: TRBV19
d_gene: TRBD2
abundance: -

CDR3nt: TGTGCCAGCAGCTTAGGACAGGGGGAGCTGTTTTTT
CDR3aa: CASSLGQGELFF
j_gene: TRBJ2-2
v_gene: TRBV7-6
d_gene: -
abundance: -

CDR3nt: TGTGCCAGCAGTCTGACAGGGAACACTGAAGCTTTCTTT
CDR3aa: CASSLTGNTEAFF
j_gene: TRBJ1-1
v_gene: TRBV2
d_gene: -
abundance: once

CDR3nt: TGTGCCAGCAGTTCCCCACGGCTAGCGGGAGAACAGTATTTT
CDR3aa: CASSSPRLAGEQYF
j_gene: TRBJ2-3
v_gene: TRBV27
d_gene: TRBD2
abundance: -

CDR3nt: TGTGCCAGTAGTATGGCCGGGAGAGGGATCAATGAGCAGTTCTTC
CDR3aa: CASSMAGRGINEQFF
j_gene: TRBJ2-1
v_gene: TRBV19
d_gene: -
abundance: -

CDR3nt: TGTGCCTGGAGGAGGACTAGCGTCTACGAGCAGTACTTC
CDR3aa: CAWRRTSVYEQYF
j_gene: TRBJ2-7
v_gene: TRBV30
d_gene: TRBD2
abundance: once

CDR3nt: TGTGCCAGCAGTTCCACTGACCGAGTTAGCAATGAGCAGTTCTTC
CDR3aa: CASSSTDRVSNEQFF
j_gene: TRBJ2-1
v_gene: TRBV6-6
d_gene: -
abundance: -

CDR3nt: TGTGCCAGCAGCATTGGGGGAAACACCATATATTTT
CDR3aa: CASSIGGNTIYF
j_gene: TRBJ1-3
v_gene: TRBV4-2
d_gene: -
abundance: -

CDR3nt: TGTGCCAGCAGTCCCTTCGTCGGACAGGGGGCGAGGCAGCCCCAGCATTTT
CDR3aa: CASSPFVGQGARQPQHF
j_gene: TRBJ1-5
v_gene: TRBV27
d_gene: TRBD1
abundance: -

CDR3nt: TGTGCCAGCAGCCAGTCCGGGACAGGGCCTGAAGCTTTCTTT
CDR3aa: CASSQSGTGPEAFF
j_gene: TRBJ1-1
v_gene: TRBV14
d_gene: TRBD1
abundance: -

CDR3nt: TGTGCCAGCAGCACCGGGACAGGTCCCTACGAGCAGTACTTC
CDR3aa: CASSTGTGPYEQYF
j_gene: TRBJ2-7
v_gene: TRBV5-8
d_gene: TRBD1
abundance: -

CDR3nt: TGCGCCAGCACCTCAGGGATCGGGGATTACAATGAGCAGTTCTTC
CDR3aa: CASTSGIGDYNEQFF
j_gene: TRBJ2-1
v_gene: TRBV5-1
d_gene: -
abundance: -

CDR3nt: TGTGCCAGCAGTGGGGTAGATAACCTAGCCGTCTTC
CDR3aa: CASSGVDNLAVF
j_gene: TRBJ2-4
v_gene: TRBV27
d_gene: -
abundance: once

CDR3nt: TGTGCCAGCAGCTCTGGACAGAAGCAGTTCTTC
CDR3aa: CASSSGQKQFF
j_gene: TRBJ2-1
v_gene: TRBV5-6
d_gene: -
abundance: -

CDR3nt: TGTGCCAGCAGTGACGGGGGCCCTGAAGCTTTCTTT
CDR3aa: CASSDGGPEAFF
j_gene: TRBJ1-1
v_gene: TRBV6-4
d_gene: -
abundance: -

CDR3nt: TGTGCCAGCAGTTTATGGGCCGAGGGGATCCGCAATTCACCCCTCCACTTT
CDR3aa: CASSLWAEGIRNSPLHF
j_gene: TRBJ1-6
v_gene: TRBV27
d_gene: -
abundance: -

CDR3nt: TGTGCCAGCATGAGGGCGGGGGGCAACTACGAGCAGTACTTC
CDR3aa: CASMRAGGNYEQYF
j_gene: TRBJ2-7
v_gene: TRBV2
d_gene: TRBD2
abundance: -

CDR3nt: TGTGCCAGCAGCTTACTAGCGGGGTCCTACAATGAGCAGTTCTTC
CDR3aa: CASSLLAGSYNEQFF
j_gene: TRBJ2-1
v_gene: TRBV7-3
d_gene: TRBD2
abundance: -

CDR3nt: TGTGCCAGCACCCTAGCGGGGGGACCCTACAATGAGCAGTTCTTC
CDR3aa: CASTLAGGPYNEQFF
j_gene: TRBJ2-1
v_gene: TRBV7-8
d_gene: TRBD2
abundance: few

CDR3nt: TGTGCCAGCAGCTTAGGGGACTTGCGGGGCGGCACTGAAGCTTTCTTT
CDR3aa: CASSLGDLRGGTEAFF
j_gene: TRBJ1-1
v_gene: TRBV7-3
d_gene: -
abundance: -

CDR3nt: TGTGCCAGCTCTAAACCGGGCAAAAATGAAAAACTGTTTTTT
CDR3aa: CASSKPGKNEKLFF
j_gene: TRBJ1-4
v_gene: TRBV27
d_gene: -
abundance: -

CDR3nt: TGTGCCAGCGAAACAAAAGCGGGAGTTGGTGGGGAGCTGTTTTTT
CDR3aa: CASETKAGVGGELFF
j_gene: TRBJ2-2
v_gene: TRBV28
d_gene: TRBD2
abundance: -

CDR3nt: TGTGCCAGCAGGCACAACTATGGCTACACCTTC
CDR3aa: CASRHNYGYTF
j_gene: TRBJ1-2
v_gene: TRBV2
d_gene: -
abundance: -

CDR3nt: TGTGCCAGCAGTTTAAGGGGGGGGCCTTCCGAGCAGTACTTC
CDR3aa: CASSLRGGPSEQYF
j_gene: TRBJ2-7
v_gene: TRBV27
d_gene: -
abundance: once

CDR3nt: TGTGCCAGCAGTTTATCTCGACAGACCTACGAGCAGTACTTC
CDR3aa: CASSLSRQTYEQYF
j_gene: TRBJ2-7
v_gene: TRBV27
d_gene: -
abundance: -

CDR3nt: TGTGCCAGCAGTGAAGTCCCGGGGACTGAAGCTTTCTTT
CDR3aa: CASSEVPGTEAFF
j_gene: TRBJ1-1
v_gene: TRBV2
d_gene: -
abundance: -